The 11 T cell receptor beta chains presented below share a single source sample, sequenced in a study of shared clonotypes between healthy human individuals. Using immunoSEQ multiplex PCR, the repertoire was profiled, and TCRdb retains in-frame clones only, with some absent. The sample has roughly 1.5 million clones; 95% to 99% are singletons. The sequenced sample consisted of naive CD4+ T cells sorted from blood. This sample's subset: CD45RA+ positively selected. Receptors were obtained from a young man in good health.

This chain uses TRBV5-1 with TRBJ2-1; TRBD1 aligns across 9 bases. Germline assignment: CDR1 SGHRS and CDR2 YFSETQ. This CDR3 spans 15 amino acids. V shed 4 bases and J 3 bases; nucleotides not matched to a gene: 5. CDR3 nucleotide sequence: TGCGCCAGCAGCCCCCCGACAGGGGGCTACAATGAGCAGTTCTTC. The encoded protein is CASSPPTGGYNEQFF.

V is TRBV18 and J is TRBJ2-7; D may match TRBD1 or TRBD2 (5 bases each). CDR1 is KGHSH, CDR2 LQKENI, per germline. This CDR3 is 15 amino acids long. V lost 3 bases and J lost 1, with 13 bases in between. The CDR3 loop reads CASSPVRDQSYEQYF. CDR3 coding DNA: TGTGCCAGCTCACCGGTCCGGGACCAATCCTACGAGCAGTACTTC. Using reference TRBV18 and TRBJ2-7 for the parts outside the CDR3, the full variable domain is NAGVMQNPRHLVRRRGQEARLRCSPMKGHSHVYWYRQLPEEGLKFMVYLQKENIIDESGMPKERFSAEFPKEGPSILRIQQVVRGDSAAYFCASSPVRDQSYEQYFGPGTRLTVT.

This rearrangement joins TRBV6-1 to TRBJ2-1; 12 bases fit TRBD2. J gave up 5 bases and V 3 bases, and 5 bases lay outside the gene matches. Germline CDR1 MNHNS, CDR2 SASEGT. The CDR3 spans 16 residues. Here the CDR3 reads CASSDLAGGWNNEQFF. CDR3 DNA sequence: TGTGCCAGCAGTGATCTAGCGGGAGGGTGGAACAATGAGCAGTTCTTC.

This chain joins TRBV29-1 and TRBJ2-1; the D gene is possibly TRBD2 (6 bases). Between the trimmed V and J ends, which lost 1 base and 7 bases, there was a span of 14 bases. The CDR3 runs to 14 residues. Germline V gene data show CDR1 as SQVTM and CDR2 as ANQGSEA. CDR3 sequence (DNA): TGCAGCGTTGAAGGGGAGGTAACGTATAATGAGCAGTTCTTC. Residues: CSVEGEVTYNEQFF.

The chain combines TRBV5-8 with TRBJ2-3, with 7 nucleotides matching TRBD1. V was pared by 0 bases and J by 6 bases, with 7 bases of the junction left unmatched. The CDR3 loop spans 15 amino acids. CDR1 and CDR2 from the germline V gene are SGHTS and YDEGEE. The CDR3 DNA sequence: TGTGCCAGCAGCTTGGGACAGGGCATACTCGATACGCAGTATTTT. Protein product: CASSLGQGILDTQYF.

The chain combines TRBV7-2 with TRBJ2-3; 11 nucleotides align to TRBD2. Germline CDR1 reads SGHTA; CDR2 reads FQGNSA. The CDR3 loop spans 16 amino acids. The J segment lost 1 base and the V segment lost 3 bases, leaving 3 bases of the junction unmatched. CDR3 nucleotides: TGTGCCAGCAGCTTTCAACTAGCGGGAGGCACAGATACGCAGTATTTT. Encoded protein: CASSFQLAGGTDTQYF. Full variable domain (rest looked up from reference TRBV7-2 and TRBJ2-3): GAGVSQSPSNKVTEKGKDVELRCDPISGHTALYWYRQSLGQGLEFLIYFQGNSAPDKSGLPSDRFSAERTGGSVSTLTIQRTQQEDSAVYLCASSFQLAGGTDTQYFGPGTRLTVL.

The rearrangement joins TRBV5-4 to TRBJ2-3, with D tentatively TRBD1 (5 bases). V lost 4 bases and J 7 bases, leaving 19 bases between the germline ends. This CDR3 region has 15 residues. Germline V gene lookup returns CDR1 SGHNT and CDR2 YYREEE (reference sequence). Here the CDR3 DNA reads TGTGCCAGCAGCCAAACCAAGGGGCCAGGTTATACGCAGTATTTT. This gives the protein CASSQTKGPGYTQYF.

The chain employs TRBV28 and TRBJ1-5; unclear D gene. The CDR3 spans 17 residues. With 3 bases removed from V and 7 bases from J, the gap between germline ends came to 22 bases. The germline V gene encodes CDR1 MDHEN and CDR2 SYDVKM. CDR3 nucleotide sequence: TGTGCCAGCAGTTTGTGGCGTGGTTCCCCCCGCGGACAGCCCCAGCATTTT. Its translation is CASSLWRGSPRGQPQHF.

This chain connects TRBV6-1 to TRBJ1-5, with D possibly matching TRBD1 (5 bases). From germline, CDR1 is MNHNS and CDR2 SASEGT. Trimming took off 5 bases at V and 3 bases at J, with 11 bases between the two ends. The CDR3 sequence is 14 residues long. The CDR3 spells CASSRGPINQPQHF. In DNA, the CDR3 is TGTGCCAGCAGTAGGGGACCGATCAATCAGCCCCAGCATTTT.

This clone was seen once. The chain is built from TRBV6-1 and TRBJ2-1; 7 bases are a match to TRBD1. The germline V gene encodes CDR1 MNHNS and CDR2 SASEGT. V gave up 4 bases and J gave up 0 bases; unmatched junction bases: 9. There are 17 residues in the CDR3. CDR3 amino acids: CASSGYRGRGSYNEQFF. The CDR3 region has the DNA TGTGCCAGCAGTGGTTACAGGGGCCGGGGCTCCTACAATGAGCAGTTCTTC.

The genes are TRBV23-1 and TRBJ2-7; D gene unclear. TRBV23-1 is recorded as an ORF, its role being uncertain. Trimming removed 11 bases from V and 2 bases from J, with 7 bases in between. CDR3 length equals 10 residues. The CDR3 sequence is CAQGPYEQYF. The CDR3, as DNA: TGCGCCCAAGGGCCCTACGAGCAGTACTTC.